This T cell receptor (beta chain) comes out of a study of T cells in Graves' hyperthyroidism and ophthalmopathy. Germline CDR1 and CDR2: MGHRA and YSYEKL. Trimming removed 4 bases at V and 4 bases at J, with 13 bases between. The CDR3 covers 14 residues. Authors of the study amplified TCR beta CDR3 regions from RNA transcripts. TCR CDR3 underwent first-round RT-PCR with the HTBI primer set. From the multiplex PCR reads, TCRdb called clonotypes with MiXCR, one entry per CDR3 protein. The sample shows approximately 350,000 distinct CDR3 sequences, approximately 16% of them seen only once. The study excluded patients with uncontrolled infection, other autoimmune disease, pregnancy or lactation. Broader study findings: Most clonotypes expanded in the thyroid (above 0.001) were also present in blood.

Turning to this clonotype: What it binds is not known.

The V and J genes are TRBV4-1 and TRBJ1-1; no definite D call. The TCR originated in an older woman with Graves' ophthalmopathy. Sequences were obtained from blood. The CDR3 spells CASSPTYETTEAFF. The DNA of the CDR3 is TGCGCCAGCAGCCCAACCTATGAGACCACTGAAGCTTTCTTT.